This T cell receptor beta chain was sequenced for a study of response to subunit inactivated influenza vaccine. Notes on the study in general: Authors suggested each seasonal influenza vaccination recruits few new T cells.

TCRdb reprocessed the RT-PCR reads via MiXCR and lists one record per CDR3 protein. The sample consists of fewer than 750,000 distinct CDR3 sequences, around 13% of them appearing once. The CDR3 length is 12 residues. The germline V gene encodes CDR1 SGHAT and CDR2 FQNNGV. With 4 bases removed from V and 7 bases from J, the gap between germline ends came to 7 bases. This clonotype was picked up a small number of times. The antigen is unknown. The rearrangement joins TRBV11-2 to TRBJ2-2, with no clear D. This sequence was found in a man aged 50-59 years who received an inactivated influenza vaccine. The material sequenced was PBMCs from blood, taken less than 13 days after vaccination. The CDR3 bases are TGTGCCAGCAGCTCTTTGATCGGGGAGCTGTTTTTT. It codes for CASSSLIGELFF.